The T cell receptor (beta chain) described here comes from a study of cytomegalovirus exposure and HLA in healthy donors (TCRdb year 2017). Broadly, across the study: According to an earlier analysis of several hundred of the donors, some 180 million T cells yielded 100 million or so unique TCR beta sequences and 250 to 350 Gb of sequence data. Roughly 300 gigabases of sequencing data and 70 million to 95 million unique TCR sequences made up an early release that covered some 640 HLA-typed donors. Of the 398 genotyped donors, less than 85% were placed in the genetic ancestry cluster associated with self-reported Caucasian donors. The study was designed to test whether signatures of past pathogen exposure could be identified by cataloging public T cell receptors. The T cell repertoires of some 700 subjects were profiled by immunosequencing and related to cytomegalovirus serostatus. Besides the first cohort of more than 650 subjects, a separate validation cohort made up of 120 different subjects was used. To predict cytomegalovirus infection status, the study combined high-throughput TCR immunosequencing, statistical association of individual TCRs with disease status, and machine learning. In a later analysis, previously published TCR beta repertoires from roughly 710 donors were re-analyzed and high-resolution HLA genotyping was added so that TCR occurrence patterns could be studied. In the later analysis, no new phenotypic data were used to find candidate immune exposures; instead, reliance was placed on TCR beta sequences and their occurrence across donors. An earlier analysis of 500 to 750 of the donors applied high-throughput TCR beta sequencing to assess whether each TCR beta V gene segment acted as functional or pseudogenic. Donor age, sex, ethnicity and CMV serostatus were collected together with the repertoire data. A later genetic analysis used genome-wide SNP genotypes for about 65% of the roughly 700 donors, treating that subset as a discovery cohort. Every repertoire in the discovery cohort had been generated on one and the same sequencing platform. HLA typing covered class I and class II loci at four-digit resolution. The number of typed donors differed by locus: about 620-630 for A, B, C, DRB1 and DQB1; 500 to 550 for DQA1; some 610 for DPA1; and 450 to 480 for DPB1. Four or five DR-DQ haplotypes were handled as single units for association and clustering, since linkage in the cohort was strong. On average, roughly 240,000 unique TCR beta nucleotide sequences were sequenced per donor among a few hundred genotyped donors of the cohort, with 15% to 20% of those sequences being non-productive. What the study reported, not specific to this receptor: Correlated functional status among segregating V segments might reflect linkage disequilibrium, but an unknown experimental factor could not be ruled out. A later analysis found that TCR association rates varied across HLA loci, with DRB1 alleles showing the most associated TCRs and HLA-C alleles the fewest. Over 15 rarely observed V segments, including chromosome 9 orphons, were excluded from the earlier analysis of almost 600 of the donors because counts were too low. When HLA alleles, especially DR and DQ, strongly co-occurred, attributing TCR associations to individual alleles was difficult. The only immune exposure information available for the cohort was CMV serostatus. In a later genetic analysis, fewer N-insertions in productive TCRs were reported among donors in an Asian-associated ancestry cluster than the roughly 640-donor mean. A later analysis associated about 18,000 TCR beta sequences with specific HLA alleles at a false discovery rate of 0.05. In vitro tests confirmed that three of the cytomegalovirus-associated TCR beta chains recognize cytomegalovirus antigens. The study gave a list of 150 to 200 TCR beta chains associated with cytomegalovirus. The authors suggested that the approach could potentially be extended to other disease states and immunological phenotypes. This cohort had only TCR beta chains sequenced, and the lack of alpha or paired-chain data limited which features could be detected. According to a later analysis, most CMV-associated TCR beta chains appeared to be HLA-restricted, and the HLA associations seemed to be driven largely by CMV exposure. In a later analysis, several top co-occurrence clusters were reported to appear linked to parvovirus B19, influenza, CMV and Epstein-Barr virus. An earlier analysis of 450 to 750 of the donors showed that most TCR beta V segments appeared in productive rearrangements either about 87% or about 30% of the time, which broadly matched IMGT annotations. Because the 87-base-pair reads could not distinguish some IMGT-functional V segments, including TRBV6-2 and TRBV6-3, those segments were excluded. An association between a missense DCLRE1C variant and V-gene and J-gene trimming of TCR beta chains was found in a later genetic analysis and replicated in an independent cohort. The presence/absence analyses assumed that sequencing depth was roughly uniform across donors, and that assumption may not be true. The classifier was reported to diagnose cytomegalovirus status with high specificity and sensitivity in both the original cohort and the validation cohort. Across donors, most TCR sequences were observed very rarely, whereas some public TCRs were present in many individuals. A group of highly shared sequence variants was considered likely to be a technical artifact of the sequencing pipeline. In a later analysis, HLA-associated TCR beta chains showed more clonal expansion and lower generation probabilities than non-associated chains that were equally common. Because HLA typing was unavailable for some donors at each locus, only the typed subset was used in association tests. A further reported finding was that TCR beta sequences accurately predicted the HLA-A and HLA-B alleles for most subjects in the first cohort.

The germline V gene encodes CDR1 SGDLS and CDR2 YYNGEE. Compared with germline, V lacks 5 bases and J lacks 4 bases; bases without a gene match: 5. The CDR3 sequence holds 15 residues, the cysteine and phenylalanine included. Only the CDR3 DNA is retained, 45 bases long and in frame from the first base. A remark on this clone: This clone's antigen is unknown. It has no much larger one-base neighbor in the sample; base qualities were not kept.

The cohort was made up of several hundred healthy bone marrow donors. Cohort members were all nominally healthy when sampled, although unrecorded immune exposures were likely present. The donor tested CMV seronegative, placing the donor among the 350 or so seronegative members of the cohort. Every donor gave a peripheral blood sample, and the peripheral blood mononuclear cells from that sample were used for TCR beta sequencing. The Qiagen DNeasy Blood Extraction Kit was used to extract genomic DNA from the blood cell samples. Library method: the immunoSEQ multiplex PCR assay. The multiplex PCR relied on a mix of 60 forward primers for TCR Vbeta segments and 13 reverse primers for TCR Jbeta segments. The CDR3 region of rearranged TCR beta genes was amplified from genomic DNA with a multiplex PCR assay. Amplified TCR beta libraries were sequenced as 87-base-pair reads on the Illumina HiSeq System. In the authors' own workflow: Across the 670 or so repertoires, a later analysis counted 75 million to 90 million unique TCR beta chains, around 11 million of which were shared by at least two donors. A nearest-neighbor algorithm error-corrected the raw reads and collapsed the reads into unique sequences, merging closely related sequences to remove PCR and sequencing errors. V, D and J gene segments were assigned by aligning CDR3 sequences to IMGT reference sequences. For a sequence to be retained, at least a six-nucleotide match to both a V gene segment and a J gene segment was required. Rearrangements were called productive when the CDR3 lacked stop codons and stayed in frame with V and J; all others were non-productive. Following IMGT convention, CDR3 was defined as the stretch from the second conserved V-encoded cysteine to the conserved J-encoded phenylalanine. The earlier analysis of some 540 of the donors excluded any sequence lacking an unambiguous match to a single V gene segment. An earlier analysis of a few hundred of the donors called V segments functional above 56.7% productive rearrangements and segregating when the between-donor standard deviation exceeded 5%. To diagnose cytomegalovirus status from the catalog of TCR beta chain sequences, a statistical classification framework was built. In a later analysis, TCR nucleotide sequences were compared against IMGT/GENE-DB human TR gene sequences so that V and J genes could be assigned. The TCRdist pipeline was used in a later analysis to assign CDR3 sequences and most-parsimonious VDJ recombination scenarios. In a later analysis, each TCR beta chain was defined by its CDR3 amino acid sequence together with its V-gene family, and reads lacking a unique V-gene family were excluded. In a later analysis, approximately 590 highly shared, low-generation-probability nucleotide sequences were removed to address suspected cross-contamination and a sequencing artifact. For each public chain, a later analysis derived a clonal expansion index from normalized ranks of inferred template counts within each repertoire. In a later analysis, generation probabilities were computed using a VDJ recombination model fitted to out-of-frame rearrangements, and the results were checked against IGoR. Hypergeometric tests were used in a later analysis to score TCR-TCR, TCR-HLA and TCR-CMV co-occurrence, with a repertoire-size bias correction applied to the TCR pairs. False discovery rates were estimated in a later analysis by permuting HLA or CMV assignments 20 times. In a later analysis, co-occurring TCRs were grouped using DBSCAN, and TCRdist sequence similarity was added for clustering within HLA-allele-positive subsets. For co-occurrence clustering, repertoires with fewer than 30,000 or more than 120,000 public chains were excluded, along with roughly five repertoires with anomalous nucleotide sharing. The clones in this table, taken by TCRdb from immuneACCESS, are in-frame only. Not every clone is retained; where verified, under half of the shortfall comes from an unresolved V gene, and the cause of the rest is unknown. From that table come the V and J calls and clone size; the DNA was used to work out D and trimming. Counted in this sample were 85,000 to 130,000 clones; more than 70% of them appeared once. About 2.3% of the sample belongs to the ten largest clones.

The chain is encoded by TRBV9 joined to TRBJ2-3; 12 bases in the middle match TRBD2. The material sequenced was PBMCs. The sequence was collected from a man in his forties in good health and CMV-seronegative. The nucleotides read TGTGCCAGCAGTCCTAGCGGGGGGGATGCAGATACGCAGTATTTT. Translated, it reads CASSPSGGDADTQYF.